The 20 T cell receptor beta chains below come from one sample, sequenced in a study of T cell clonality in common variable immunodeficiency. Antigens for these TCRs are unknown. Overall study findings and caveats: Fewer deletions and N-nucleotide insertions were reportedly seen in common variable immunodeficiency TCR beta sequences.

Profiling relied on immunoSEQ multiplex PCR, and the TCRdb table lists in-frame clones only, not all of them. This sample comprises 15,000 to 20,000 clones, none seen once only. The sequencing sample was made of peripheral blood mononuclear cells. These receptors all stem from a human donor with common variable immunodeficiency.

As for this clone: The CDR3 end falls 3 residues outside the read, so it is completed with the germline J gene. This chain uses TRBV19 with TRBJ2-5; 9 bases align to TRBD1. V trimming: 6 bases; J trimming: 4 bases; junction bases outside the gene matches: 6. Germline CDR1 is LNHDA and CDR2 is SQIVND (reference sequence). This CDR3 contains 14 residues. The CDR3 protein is CASRRDRDRETQYF. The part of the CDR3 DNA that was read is TGTGCCAGTAGACGGGACAGGGATCGAGAGACC. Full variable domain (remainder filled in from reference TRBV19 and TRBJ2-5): DGGITQSPKYLFRKEGQNVTLSCEQNLNHDAMYWYRQDPGQGLRLIYYSQIVNDFQKGDIAEGYSVSREKKESFPLTVTSAQKNPTAFYLCASRRDRDRETQYFGPGTRLLVL.

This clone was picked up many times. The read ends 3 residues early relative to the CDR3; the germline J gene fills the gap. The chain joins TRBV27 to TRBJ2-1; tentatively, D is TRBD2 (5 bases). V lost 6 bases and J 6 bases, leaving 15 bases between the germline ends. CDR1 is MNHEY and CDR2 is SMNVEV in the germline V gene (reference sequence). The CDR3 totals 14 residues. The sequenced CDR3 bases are TGTGCCAGCAGCTTAGCGTTTCTTTTCAATGAG. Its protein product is CASSLAFLFNE. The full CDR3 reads CASSLAFLFNEQFF.

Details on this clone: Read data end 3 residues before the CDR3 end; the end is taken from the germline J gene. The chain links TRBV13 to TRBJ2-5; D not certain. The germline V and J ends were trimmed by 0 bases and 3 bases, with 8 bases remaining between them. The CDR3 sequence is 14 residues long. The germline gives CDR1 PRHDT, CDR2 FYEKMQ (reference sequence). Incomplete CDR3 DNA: TGTGCCAGCAGCTTAGGTCTAAGGGAAGAGACC. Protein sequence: CASSLGLREET. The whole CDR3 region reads CASSLGLREETQYF.

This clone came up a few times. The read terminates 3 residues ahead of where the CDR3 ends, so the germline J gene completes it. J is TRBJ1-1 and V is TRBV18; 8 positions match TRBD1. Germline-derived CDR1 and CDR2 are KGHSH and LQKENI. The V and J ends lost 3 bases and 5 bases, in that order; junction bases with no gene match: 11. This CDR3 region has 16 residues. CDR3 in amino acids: CASSPYSGQGGTEAFF. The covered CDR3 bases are TGTGCCAGCTCACCCTATTCCGGACAGGGCGGGACTGAA.

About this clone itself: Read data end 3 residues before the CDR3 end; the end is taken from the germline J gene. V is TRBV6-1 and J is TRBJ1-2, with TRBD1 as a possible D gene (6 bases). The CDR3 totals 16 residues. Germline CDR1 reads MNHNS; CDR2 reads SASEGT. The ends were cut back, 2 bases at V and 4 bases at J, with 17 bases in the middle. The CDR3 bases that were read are TGTGCCAGCAGTGAATTGGGGACAAAGGCTTTCTATGGC. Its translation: CASSELGTKAFYG. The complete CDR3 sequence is CASSELGTKAFYGYTF.

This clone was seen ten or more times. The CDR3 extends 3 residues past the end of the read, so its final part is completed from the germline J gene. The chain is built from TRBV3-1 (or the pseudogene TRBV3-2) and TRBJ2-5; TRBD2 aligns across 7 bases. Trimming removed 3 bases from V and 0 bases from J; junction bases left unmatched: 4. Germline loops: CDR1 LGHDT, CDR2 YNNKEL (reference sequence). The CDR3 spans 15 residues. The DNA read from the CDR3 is TGTGCCAGCAGCCATCGCGGGAGAAACCAAGAGACC. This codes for CASSHRGRNQET. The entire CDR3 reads CASSHRGRNQETQYF.

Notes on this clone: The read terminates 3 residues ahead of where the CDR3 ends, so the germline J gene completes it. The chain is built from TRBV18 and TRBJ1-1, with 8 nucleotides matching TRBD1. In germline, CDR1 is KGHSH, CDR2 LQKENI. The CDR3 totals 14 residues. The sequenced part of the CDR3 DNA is TGTGCCAGCTCGCGACTCAGGGGGCAAGAAGAA. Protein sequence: CASSRLRGQEE. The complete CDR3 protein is CASSRLRGQEEAFF.

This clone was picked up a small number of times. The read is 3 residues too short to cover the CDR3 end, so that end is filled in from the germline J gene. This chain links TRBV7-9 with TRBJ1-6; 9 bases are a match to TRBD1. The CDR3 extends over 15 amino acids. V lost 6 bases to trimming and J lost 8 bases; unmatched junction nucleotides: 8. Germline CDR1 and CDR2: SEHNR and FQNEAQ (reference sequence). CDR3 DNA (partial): TGTGCCAGCAGAGGGGGGGGACAGGGTTATTCACCC. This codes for CASRGGGQGYSP. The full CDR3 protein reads CASRGGGQGYSPLHF.

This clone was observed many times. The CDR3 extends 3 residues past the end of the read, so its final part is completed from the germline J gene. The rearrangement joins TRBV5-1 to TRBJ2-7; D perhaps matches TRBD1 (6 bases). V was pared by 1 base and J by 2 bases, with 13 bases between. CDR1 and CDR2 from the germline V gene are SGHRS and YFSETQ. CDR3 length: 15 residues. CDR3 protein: CASSLNAQGPYEQYF. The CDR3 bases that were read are TGCGCCAGCAGCTTGAATGCACAGGGCCCCTACGAG.

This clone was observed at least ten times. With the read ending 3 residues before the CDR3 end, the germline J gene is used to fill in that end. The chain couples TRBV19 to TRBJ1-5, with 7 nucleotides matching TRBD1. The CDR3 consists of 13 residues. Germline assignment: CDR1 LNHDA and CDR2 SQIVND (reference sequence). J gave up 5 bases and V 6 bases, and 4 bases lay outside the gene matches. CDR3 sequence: CASRGQAHQPQHF. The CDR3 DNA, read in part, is TGTGCCAGTAGAGGACAGGCCCATCAGCCC.

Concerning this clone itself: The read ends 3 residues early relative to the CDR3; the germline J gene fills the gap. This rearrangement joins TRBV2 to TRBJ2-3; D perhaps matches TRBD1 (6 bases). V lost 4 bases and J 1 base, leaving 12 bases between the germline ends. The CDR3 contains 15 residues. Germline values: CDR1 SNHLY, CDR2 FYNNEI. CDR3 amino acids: CASSGTEPGTDTQYF. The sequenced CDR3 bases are TGTGCCAGCAGTGGGACAGAGCCTGGCACAGATACG.

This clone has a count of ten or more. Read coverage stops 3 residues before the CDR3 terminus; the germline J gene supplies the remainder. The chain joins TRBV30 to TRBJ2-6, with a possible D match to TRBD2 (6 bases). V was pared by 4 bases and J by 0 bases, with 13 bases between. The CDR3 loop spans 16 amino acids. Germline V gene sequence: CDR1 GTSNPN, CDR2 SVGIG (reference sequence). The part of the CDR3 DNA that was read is TGTGCCTGGACCCCCGGGGGATTCTCTGGGGCCAACGTC. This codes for CAWTPGGFSGANV. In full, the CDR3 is CAWTPGGFSGANVLTF.

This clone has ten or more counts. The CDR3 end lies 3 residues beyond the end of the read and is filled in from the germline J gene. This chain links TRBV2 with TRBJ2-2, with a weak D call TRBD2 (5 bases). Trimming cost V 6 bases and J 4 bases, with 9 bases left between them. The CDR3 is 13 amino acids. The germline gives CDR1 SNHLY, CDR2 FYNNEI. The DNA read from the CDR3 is TGTGCCAGCAGACTAGAAGGCACCGGGGAG. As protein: CASRLEGTGE. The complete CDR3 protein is CASRLEGTGELFF.

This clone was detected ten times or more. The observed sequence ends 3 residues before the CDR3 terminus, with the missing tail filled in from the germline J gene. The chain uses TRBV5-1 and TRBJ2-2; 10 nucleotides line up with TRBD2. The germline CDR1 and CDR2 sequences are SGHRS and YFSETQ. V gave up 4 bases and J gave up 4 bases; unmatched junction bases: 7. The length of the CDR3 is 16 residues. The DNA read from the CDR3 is TGCGCCAGCAGCCTTGCTAGCGGGAGTGGCACCGGGGAG. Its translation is CASSLASGSGTGE. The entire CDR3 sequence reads CASSLASGSGTGELFF.

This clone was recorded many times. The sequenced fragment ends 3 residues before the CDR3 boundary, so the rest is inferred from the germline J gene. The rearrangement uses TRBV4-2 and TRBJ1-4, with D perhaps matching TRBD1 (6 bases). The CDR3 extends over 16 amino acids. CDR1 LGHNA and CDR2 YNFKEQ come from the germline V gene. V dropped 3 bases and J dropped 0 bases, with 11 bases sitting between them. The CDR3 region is CASSHGQLTTNEKLFF. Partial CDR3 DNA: TGTGCCAGCAGCCACGGACAGCTAACAACTAATGAAAAA.

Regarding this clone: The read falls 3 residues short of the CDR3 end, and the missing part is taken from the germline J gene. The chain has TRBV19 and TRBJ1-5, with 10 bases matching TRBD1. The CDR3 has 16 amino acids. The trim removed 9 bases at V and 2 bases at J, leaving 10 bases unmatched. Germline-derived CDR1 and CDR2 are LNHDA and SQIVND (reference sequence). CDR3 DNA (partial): TGTGCCAGCAACTCCCGGGACAGGGGTGGCAATCAGCCC. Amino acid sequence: CASNSRDRGGNQP. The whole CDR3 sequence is CASNSRDRGGNQPQHF.

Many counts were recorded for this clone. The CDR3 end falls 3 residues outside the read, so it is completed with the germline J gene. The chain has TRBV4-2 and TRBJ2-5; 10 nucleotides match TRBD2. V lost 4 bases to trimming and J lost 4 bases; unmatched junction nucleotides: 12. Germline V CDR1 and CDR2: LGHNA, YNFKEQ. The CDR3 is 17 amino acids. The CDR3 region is CASSPGGLAGVRETQYF. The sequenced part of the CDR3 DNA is TGTGCCAGCAGCCCCGGAGGGCTAGCGGGAGTTCGAGAGACC.

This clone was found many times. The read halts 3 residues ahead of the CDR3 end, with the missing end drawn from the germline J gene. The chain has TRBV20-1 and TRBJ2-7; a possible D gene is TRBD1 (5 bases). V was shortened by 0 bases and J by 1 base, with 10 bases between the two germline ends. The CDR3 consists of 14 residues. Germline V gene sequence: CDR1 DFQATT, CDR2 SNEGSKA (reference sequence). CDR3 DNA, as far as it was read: TGCAGTGCTAGAGATAACGCAGGGTCCTACGAG. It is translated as CSARDNAGSYE. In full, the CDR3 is CSARDNAGSYEQYF.

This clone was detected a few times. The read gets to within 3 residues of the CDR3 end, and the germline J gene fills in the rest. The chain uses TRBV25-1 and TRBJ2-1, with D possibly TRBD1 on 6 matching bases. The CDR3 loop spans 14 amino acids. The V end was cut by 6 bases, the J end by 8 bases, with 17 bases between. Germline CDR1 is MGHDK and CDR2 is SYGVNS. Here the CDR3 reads CASRRQALSDEQFF. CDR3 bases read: TGTGCCAGCAGAAGACAGGCCCTTAGCGATGAG.

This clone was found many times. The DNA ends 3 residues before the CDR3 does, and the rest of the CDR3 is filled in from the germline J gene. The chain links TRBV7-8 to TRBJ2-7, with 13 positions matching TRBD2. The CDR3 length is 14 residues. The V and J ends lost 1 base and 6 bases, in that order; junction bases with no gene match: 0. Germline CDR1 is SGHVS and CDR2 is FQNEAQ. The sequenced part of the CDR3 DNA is TGTGCCAGCAGCTTAGGGACTAGCGGGAGCGAG. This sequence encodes CASSLGTSGSE. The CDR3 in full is CASSLGTSGSEQYF.